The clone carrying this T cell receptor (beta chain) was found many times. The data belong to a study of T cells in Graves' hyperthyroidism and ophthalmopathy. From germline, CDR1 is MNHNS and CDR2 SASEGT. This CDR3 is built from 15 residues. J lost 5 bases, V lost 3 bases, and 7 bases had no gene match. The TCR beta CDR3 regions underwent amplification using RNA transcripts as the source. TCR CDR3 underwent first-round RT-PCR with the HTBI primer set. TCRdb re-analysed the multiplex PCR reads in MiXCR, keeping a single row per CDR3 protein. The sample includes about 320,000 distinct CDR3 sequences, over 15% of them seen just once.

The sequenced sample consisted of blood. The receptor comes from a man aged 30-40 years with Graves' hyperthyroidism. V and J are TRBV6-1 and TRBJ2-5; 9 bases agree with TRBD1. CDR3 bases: TGTGCCAGCAGTGATCCGGGACAGGGATGGGAGACCCAGTACTTC. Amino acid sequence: CASSDPGQGWETQYF.